This TCR beta chain was profiled in a study of cytomegalovirus exposure and HLA in healthy donors. A note on this clone: Its antigen is not identified.

Amplification used 60 Vbeta primers and 13 Jbeta primers. As originally analysed: There were about 80 million unique TCR beta chains by a later count, and about 12 million of them were shared. TCRdb keeps only in-frame clones here, not all; method: immunoSEQ multiplex PCR. V, J and clone size derive from that table, while D and trimming were established from the DNA sequence. The table includes about 200,000 clones, 81% detected once. The V gene's germline CDR1 is SGHTA and CDR2 FQGNSA. The CDR3 covers 12 residues. Unmatched junction bases numbered 0, after V lost 3 bases and J lost 8 bases. Findings of the study overall: Among TCR beta chains, those listed as cytomegalovirus-associated numbered over 150.

Sequences were obtained from PBMCs. V gene TRBV7-2 combines with J gene TRBJ2-2; 7 bases are a match to TRBD2. The source is a man aged 40-50 years in good health and CMV-seropositive. CDR3 region: CASSLRGGELFF. The CDR3 DNA follows: TGTGCCAGCAGCTTGCGGGGGGGGGAGCTGTTTTTT.